The rows below give T cell receptor beta chains drawn from one sample of a study of T cells in localized non-small cell lung cancer. Produced via immunoSEQ multiplex PCR; TCRdb's table is partial and in-frame only. The sample consists of 25,000 to 30,000 clones, roughly four fifths of them appearing once. The sample was peripheral blood mononuclear cells, taken before any cancer treatment. The receptors originated from a man aged 40-75 years with stage III lung adenocarcinoma. CDR3s include the opening cysteine and the closing phenylalanine or tryptophan. D genes are given only for firm matches. Only some rows state a clone size, as once, few, many or a class for expanded clones.

>-|TRBJ1-1|-|TRBV6-1|12
CASSEEGREAFF
TGTGCCAGCAGTGAAGAGGGACGGGAGGCTTTCTTT
>TRBD1|TRBJ2-7|-|TRBV7-9|13
CASSLEQGLEQYF
TGTGCCAGCAGCTTAGAACAGGGGCTCGAGCAGTACTTC
>TRBD1|TRBJ2-7|-|TRBV10-1|13
CASFRGREDEQYF
TGCGCCAGCTTTAGGGGGCGCGAGGACGAGCAGTACTTC
>TRBD2|TRBJ2-3|-|TRBV28|17
CASSLPAGGSSTDTQYF
TGTGCCAGCAGTTTGCCAGCGGGGGGCTCTAGCACAGATACGCAGTATTTT
>-|TRBJ2-5|-|TRBV5-1|15
CASRLGGGHQETQYF
TGCGCCAGCAGACTCGGGGGCGGGCATCAAGAGACCCAGTACTTC
>TRBD1|TRBJ1-6|few|TRBV7-6|15
CASSLDRGYNSPLHF
TGTGCCAGCAGTTTAGACAGGGGTTATAATTCACCCCTCCACTTT
>-|TRBJ1-1|-|TRBV30|16
CAWAHIIGRVNTEAFF
TGTGCCTGGGCCCATATCATTGGCAGGGTGAACACTGAAGCTTTCTTT
>TRBD1|TRBJ1-2|-|TRBV5-1|14
CASSFRPGGDGYTF
TGCGCCAGCAGCTTTAGACCAGGGGGTGATGGCTACACCTTC
>-|TRBJ2-3|few|TRBV19|15
CASSPTVQQVDTQYF
TGTGCCAGTAGTCCGACGGTCCAACAAGTGGATACGCAGTATTTT
>TRBD2|TRBJ2-3|-|TRBV28|20
CASSGPETSGRVIGTDTQYF
TGTGCCAGCAGTGGTCCTGAGACTAGCGGGAGGGTGATCGGCACAGATACGCAGTATTTT
>-|TRBJ2-5|-|TRBV7-8|16
CASSNWAGTRRETQYF
TGTGCCAGCAGCAACTGGGCCGGGACTCGGCGGGAGACCCAGTACTTC
>-|TRBJ2-5|-|TRBV6-1|12
CASSVDLRAQYF
TGTGCCAGCAGTGTCGACTTGAGGGCCCAGTACTTC
>-|TRBJ2-1|few|TRBV10-3|13
CAISDYVHNEQFF
TGTGCCATCAGTGACTACGTTCACAATGAGCAGTTCTTC
>-|TRBJ2-5|-|TRBV5-5|11
CASSLGGTQYF
TGTGCCAGCAGCTTGGGAGGGACCCAGTACTTC
>-|TRBJ1-4|-|TRBV28|14
CASSLRPNNEKLFF
TGTGCCAGCAGCTTACGGCCCAATAATGAAAAACTGTTTTTT
>TRBD2|TRBJ2-2|once|TRBV18|16
CASSPETSARAGELFF
TGTGCCAGCTCACCGGAGACTAGCGCTCGTGCCGGGGAGCTGTTTTTT
>-|TRBJ2-7|-|TRBV2|13
CASSVNLGYEQYF
TGTGCCAGCAGTGTGAACCTCGGGTACGAGCAGTACTTC
>-|TRBJ1-1|few|TRBV7-9|12
CASRDREVDPFF
TGTGCCAGCAGAGACCGGGAAGTTGACCCTTTCTTT
>TRBD1|TRBJ1-2|-|TRBV5-6|14
CASGGQGANYGYTF
TGTGCCAGCGGAGGACAGGGAGCTAACTATGGCTACACCTTC
>-|TRBJ2-2|few|TRBV14|13
CASSQDLGGELFF
TGTGCCAGCAGCCAAGATTTGGGCGGGGAGCTGTTTTTT
>-|TRBJ1-2|-|TRBV18|13
CASSPPGRYGYTF
TGTGCCAGCTCTCCTCCGGGGCGCTATGGCTACACCTTC
>TRBD2|TRBJ2-7|-|TRBV11-2|18
CASSLGSGLAGGSYEQYF
TGTGCCAGCAGCCTAGGTTCAGGACTAGCGGGAGGATCCTACGAGCAGTACTTC
>-|TRBJ2-2|-|TRBV28|14
CASSLEWSTGELFF
TGTGCCAGCAGTTTAGAGTGGTCCACCGGGGAGCTGTTTTTT
>-|TRBJ1-1|-|TRBV6-5|14
CASRTRVRSTEAFF
TGTGCCAGCAGAACCAGGGTCCGTAGCACTGAAGCTTTCTTT
>TRBD1|TRBJ1-2|-|TRBV11-2|14
CASSPRTGGYGYTF
TGTGCCAGCAGCCCCCGGACAGGGGGATATGGCTACACCTTC
>-|TRBJ2-2|-|TRBV4-1|21
CASSQYVPPLRGSKNTGELFF
TGCGCCAGCAGCCAATACGTCCCCCCTTTAAGGGGGAGCAAGAACACCGGGGAGCTGTTTTTT
>-|TRBJ2-4|-|TRBV2|13
CASSEARGGIQYF
TGTGCCAGCAGTGAAGCCAGGGGCGGCATTCAGTACTTC
>TRBD1|TRBJ1-1|-|TRBV9|18
CASSVGFSGGAGNTEAFF
TGTGCCAGCAGCGTGGGCTTCTCAGGGGGCGCGGGGAACACTGAAGCTTTCTTT
>-|TRBJ1-1|once|TRBV11-2|18
CASSPYRRRGGENTEAFF
TGTGCCAGCAGCCCTTACAGGAGGCGGGGCGGGGAGAACACTGAAGCTTTCTTT
>-|TRBJ1-5|-|TRBV5-4|13
CASSLGTDQPQHF
TGTGCCAGCAGCTTGGGGACCGATCAGCCCCAGCATTTT
>TRBD2|TRBJ2-4|-|TRBV7-8|16
CASSFSGTEAKNIQYF
TGTGCCAGCAGCTTTAGCGGGACCGAAGCCAAAAACATTCAGTACTTC
>-|TRBJ2-3|-|TRBV10-3|12
CAIGDQGDTQYF
TGTGCCATCGGGGACCAGGGAGATACGCAGTATTTT
>-|TRBJ1-1|-|TRBV5-4|13
CASKRGDNTEAFF
TGTGCCAGCAAAAGGGGGGACAACACTGAAGCTTTCTTT
>-|TRBJ1-2|-|TRBV2|15
CASRGLKFFNYGYTF
TGTGCCAGCAGGGGGCTAAAGTTCTTCAACTATGGCTACACCTTC
>TRBD1|TRBJ2-1|-|TRBV6-6|16
CASSLIPGQGFGEQFF
TGTGCCAGCAGTCTAATACCGGGACAGGGATTTGGTGAGCAGTTCTTC
>TRBD1|TRBJ1-3|-|TRBV6-1|14
CASLLDRDSDTIYF
TGTGCCAGCCTTTTGGACCGGGACAGTGACACCATATATTTT
>-|TRBJ2-1|-|TRBV5-1|13
CASSLGGYNEQFF
TGCGCCAGCAGCTTGGGTGGTTACAATGAGCAGTTCTTC
>-|TRBJ1-5|-|TRBV28|17
CASSLRPPTSSNQPQHF
TGTGCCAGCAGTTTACGGCCCCCAACAAGTAGCAATCAGCCCCAGCATTTT
>-|TRBJ2-6|-|TRBV7-9|16
CASSLGGNAGANVLTF
TGTGCCAGCAGCTTAGGCGGAAATGCTGGGGCCAACGTCCTGACTTTC
>-|TRBJ1-2|-|TRBV19|15
CASSIPGRLFYGYTF
TGTGCCAGTAGTATTCCGGGAAGGCTCTTTTATGGCTACACCTTC
>-|TRBJ1-4|-|TRBV6-6|12
CASSPGVVKLFF
TGTGCCAGCAGTCCTGGTGTTGTGAAACTGTTTTTT
>-|TRBJ2-5|-|TRBV28|15
CASSSMVASQETQYF
TGTGCCAGCAGTTCAATGGTCGCCAGTCAAGAGACCCAGTACTTC
>TRBD1|TRBJ1-1|-|TRBV29-1|12
CSAGGGRSEAFF
TGCAGCGCCGGAGGGGGCAGAAGTGAAGCTTTCTTT
>TRBD1|TRBJ1-2|few|TRBV19|14
CASSIRDRGLGYTF
TGTGCCAGTAGTATACGTGACAGGGGGCTCGGCTACACCTTC
>-|TRBJ1-1|-|TRBV28|12
CASSPIVTEAFF
TGTGCCAGCAGTCCCATCGTCACTGAAGCTTTCTTT
>-|TRBJ1-1|-|TRBV5-5|17
CASSLGFLGFMNTEAFF
TGTGCCAGCAGCTTGGGTTTTCTCGGTTTTATGAACACTGAAGCTTTCTTT
>TRBD1|TRBJ1-5|-|TRBV7-6|18
CASSLAPGQSYSNQPQHF
TGTGCCAGCAGCTTAGCTCCGGGACAGAGCTATAGCAATCAGCCCCAGCATTTT
>-|TRBJ1-5|-|TRBV19|13
CASSIVAGQPQHF
TGTGCCAGTAGTATAGTAGCGGGGCAGCCCCAGCATTTT
>-|TRBJ2-5|-|TRBV19|14
CASSRSENQETQYF
TGTGCCAGTAGTAGATCAGAGAACCAAGAGACCCAGTACTTC
>-|TRBJ2-7|-|TRBV6-5|15
CASSYADRKSYEQYF
TGTGCCAGCAGTTACGCGGACCGTAAATCCTACGAGCAGTACTTC